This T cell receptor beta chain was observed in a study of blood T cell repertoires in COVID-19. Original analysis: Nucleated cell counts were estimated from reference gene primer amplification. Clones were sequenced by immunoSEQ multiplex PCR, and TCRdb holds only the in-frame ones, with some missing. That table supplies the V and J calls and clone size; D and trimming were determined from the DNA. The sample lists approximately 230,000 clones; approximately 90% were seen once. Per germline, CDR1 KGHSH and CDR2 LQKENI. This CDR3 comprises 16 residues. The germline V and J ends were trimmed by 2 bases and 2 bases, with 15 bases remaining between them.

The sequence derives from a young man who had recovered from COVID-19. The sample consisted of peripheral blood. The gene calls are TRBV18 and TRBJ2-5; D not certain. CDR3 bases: TGTGCCAGCTCACCAACGGGTAACACTAAACAAGAGACCCAGTACTTC. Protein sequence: CASSPTGNTKQETQYF.